The T cell receptor (beta chain) described here comes from a study of T-cell memory formation after mild COVID-19. TCR alpha and TCR beta cDNA libraries carrying sample barcodes and UMIs came from 5'RACE with constant-segment primers. From the 5' RACE reads, TCRdb called clonotypes with MiXCR, one entry per CDR3 protein. The table includes about 260,000 distinct CDR3 sequences, roughly 17% detected once. This clonotype was observed a handful of times. Its target is unknown. Study-wide points: Day 15 to 85 contracting clones showed balanced CD4/CD8; day 15 to 37 expanders favored CD4+.

CDR1 and CDR2 (germline): SEHNR, FQNEAQ (reference sequence). The CDR3 runs to 15 residues. V was pared by 8 bases and J by 0 bases, with 13 bases between. This TCR came from a man aged 18-30 years who had mild COVID-19 (a few samples of this study predate the infection). Cell type and time point are not known. The V gene is TRBV7-9, the J gene TRBJ2-2; D may be TRBD1 (6 bases). The sequenced sample consisted of PBMCs or a T cell subset sorted from them (not recorded which). CDR3 DNA: TGTGCCAGCGAAAGGGGGAACGCGAACACCGGGGAGCTGTTTTTT. This translates into CASERGNANTGELFF.